Listed below are T cell receptor beta chains from one sample, sequenced in a study of technical replicates of blood from several donors. Here immunoSEQ multiplex PCR was the method, and the copy in TCRdb shows in-frame clones only, minus some. The sample records 60,000 to 70,000 clones, roughly 98% being singletons. The sequenced sample consisted of T cells isolated from PBMCs. The receptors were gathered from a human donor in good health. CDR3s include the opening cysteine and the closing phenylalanine or tryptophan. The order of the fields is clone size, CDR3 length, J gene, V gene, D gene, CDR3 protein, CDR3 DNA. The D gene is left open where the match is weak. Size values are once, few and many counts, or a class for expanded clones, and some rows have none.

>once|15|TRBJ2-7|TRBV21-1|-
CASSKLPGHLHEQYF
TGTGCCAGCAGCAAACTTCCGGGACATCTTCACGAGCAGTACTTC
>-|17|TRBJ2-1|TRBV27|-
CASSLPGSHSSYNEQFF
TGTGCCAGCAGTTTACCCGGTTCCCATAGCTCCTACAATGAGCAGTTCTTC
>-|15|TRBJ1-5|TRBV19|TRBD1
CASSMWGQGYQPQHF
TGTGCCAGTAGTATGTGGGGACAGGGTTATCAGCCCCAGCATTTT
>-|16|TRBJ1-4|TRBV5-1|TRBD1
CASSLGGQTSIEKLFF
TGCGCCAGCAGCTTGGGGGGACAGACGAGCATTGAAAAACTGTTTTTT
>-|12|TRBJ2-3|TRBV7-9|-
CASSPSTDTQYF
TGTGCCAGCAGCCCGAGCACAGATACGCAGTATTTT
>-|14|TRBJ2-1|TRBV2|-
CASKAGSKYNEQFF
TGTGCCAGCAAGGCGGGTTCGAAATACAATGAGCAGTTCTTC
>-|16|TRBJ2-3|TRBV7-8|-
CASSRLPHIGTDTQYF
TGTGCCAGCAGCCGTCTCCCGCACATCGGCACAGATACGCAGTATTTT
>-|16|TRBJ2-5|TRBV7-8|TRBD2
CASRAHASGRGETQYF
TGTGCCAGCAGGGCCCACGCTAGCGGGAGGGGGGAGACCCAGTACTTC
>-|17|TRBJ2-6|TRBV19|-
CASSRGILVSGANVLTF
TGTGCCAGTAGCCGCGGGATTTTAGTCTCTGGGGCCAACGTCCTGACTTTC
>once|15|TRBJ2-7|TRBV11-2|TRBD2
CASSLGGGSSYEQYF
TGTGCCAGCAGCTTAGGGGGCGGGAGCTCCTACGAGCAGTACTTC
>-|14|TRBJ2-3|TRBV10-2|-
CASRDLTSTDTQYF
TGCGCCAGCAGGGACTTAACTAGCACAGATACGCAGTATTTT
>-|13|TRBJ2-3|TRBV6-1|TRBD2
CASTLTGGQTQYF
TGTGCCAGCACACTAACGGGAGGCCAAACGCAGTATTTT
>-|13|TRBJ2-7|TRBV10-3|TRBD1
CAIRGTGFDEQYF
TGTGCCATCAGGGGGACAGGGTTCGACGAGCAGTACTTC
>once|18|TRBJ2-7|TRBV4-1|-
CASSQDFRGLSFSYEQYF
TGCGCCAGCAGCCAAGATTTTCGGGGGTTATCGTTCTCCTACGAGCAGTACTTC
>-|16|TRBJ2-1|TRBV27|TRBD1
CASSTTGLSSYNEQFF
TGTGCCAGCAGTACGACAGGGCTAAGCTCCTACAATGAGCAGTTCTTC
>-|16|TRBJ2-7|TRBV7-9|-
CATTWGEGGASYEQYF
TGTGCCACCACCTGGGGAGAGGGGGGGGCCTCCTACGAGCAGTACTTC
>-|12|TRBJ2-7|TRBV27|-
CASSLGGYEQYF
TGTGCCAGCAGTTTGGGGGGCTACGAGCAGTACTTC
>once|17|TRBJ2-3|TRBV5-5|TRBD2
CASRTSGGLRGTDTQYF
TGTGCCAGCAGGACTAGCGGGGGACTTCGTGGCACAGATACGCAGTATTTT
>-|11|TRBJ1-6|TRBV20-1|-
CSALIQGNPHF
TGCAGTGCTCTCATCCAGGGGAATCCCCACTTT
>-|14|TRBJ2-7|TRBV15|-
CATSPTGFVGEQYF
TGTGCCACCAGCCCCACAGGGTTTGTGGGGGAGCAGTACTTC
>-|14|TRBJ1-2|TRBV5-1|-
CASSLLDSVYGYTF
TGCGCCAGCAGCTTGTTGGACAGCGTCTATGGCTACACCTTC
>-|13|TRBJ1-2|TRBV29-1|-
CSVEDGGGYGYTF
TGCAGCGTTGAAGATGGGGGGGGCTATGGCTACACCTTC
>-|13|TRBJ2-7|TRBV19|TRBD2
CASSSTLAREQYF
TGTGCCAGTAGTTCCACACTAGCGAGGGAGCAGTACTTC
>-|15|TRBJ1-4|TRBV5-1|-
CASSSGGRVGEKLFF
TGCGCCAGCAGCTCGGGGGGCAGGGTCGGAGAAAAACTGTTTTTT
>-|16|TRBJ1-1|TRBV21-1|-
CASSKATQGMNTEAFF
TGTGCCAGCAGCAAAGCCACACAGGGGATGAACACTGAAGCTTTCTTT
>-|15|TRBJ2-7|TRBV11-1|-
CASSPLGTTNGEQYF
TGTGCCAGCAGCCCACTCGGAACTACCAACGGGGAGCAGTACTTC
>-|15|TRBJ2-5|TRBV18|TRBD1
CASSLRDSHQETQYF
TGTGCCAGCTCCCTAAGGGACAGCCACCAAGAGACCCAGTACTTC
>-|13|TRBJ2-1|TRBV5-4|TRBD1
CASSRQGDLEQFF
TGTGCCAGCAGCCGGCAGGGGGATCTTGAGCAGTTCTTC
>-|14|TRBJ2-7|TRBV30|-
CAWKSAVAVYEQYF
TGTGCCTGGAAGAGCGCGGTCGCCGTTTACGAGCAGTACTTC
>-|13|TRBJ2-7|TRBV7-3|-
CASSFQGSYEQYF
TGTGCCAGCAGCTTCCAGGGGTCGTACGAGCAGTACTTC
>once|15|TRBJ1-1|TRBV6-5|TRBD1
CASSYGQGVSTEAFF
TGTGCCAGCAGTTACGGGCAGGGGGTCTCCACTGAAGCTTTCTTT
>-|15|TRBJ2-3|TRBV4-2|TRBD2
CASSQEAGGEDTQYF
TGTGCCAGCAGCCAAGAAGCGGGGGGGGAAGATACGCAGTATTTT
>once|12|TRBJ2-5|TRBV6-6|TRBD2
CASSYSTSSQYF
TGTGCCAGCAGTTACTCGACTAGCTCCCAGTACTTC
>-|14|TRBJ2-7|TRBV13|-
CASSSRTDTYEQYF
TGTGCCAGCAGCTCCAGGACAGATACCTACGAGCAGTACTTC
>-|13|TRBJ1-1|TRBV6-1|TRBD1
CASSGWTGTEAFF
TGTGCCAGCAGTGGGTGGACAGGGACAGAAGCTTTCTTT
>-|15|TRBJ1-5|TRBV11-2|-
CASSSDRYSNQPQHF
TGTGCCAGCAGCTCCGACAGATATAGCAATCAGCCCCAGCATTTT
>-|18|TRBJ1-5|TRBV28|TRBD1
CASSLATGGGLPNQPQHF
TGTGCCAGCAGTTTGGCAACAGGGGGAGGTCTTCCCAATCAGCCCCAGCATTTT
>-|15|TRBJ2-7|TRBV14|-
CASSQVSGWLYEQYF
TGTGCCAGCAGCCAAGTGTCAGGGTGGCTCTACGAGCAGTACTTC
>-|13|TRBJ1-5|TRBV7-8|-
CASSFNRDQPQHF
TGTGCCAGCAGCTTTAACAGGGATCAGCCCCAGCATTTT
>-|14|TRBJ1-4|TRBV27|-
CASSPGGGSEKLFF
TGTGCCAGCAGCCCCGGGGGGGGTAGTGAAAAACTGTTTTTT
>once|10|TRBJ1-2|TRBV7-2|-
CASSLVGYTF
TGTGCCAGCAGCTTAGTAGGCTACACCTTC
>-|16|TRBJ2-3|TRBV7-9|TRBD2
CASSSLAGAGKDTQYF
TGTGCCAGCAGCTCCCTAGCGGGGGCCGGAAAAGATACGCAGTATTTT
>-|15|TRBJ2-5|TRBV6-1|TRBD1
CASSEDRGYRETQYF
TGTGCCAGCAGCGAGGACAGGGGGTATCGAGAGACCCAGTACTTC
>-|13|TRBJ2-7|TRBV10-3|-
CAIRQQIDYEQYF
TGTGCCATCAGGCAACAGATAGACTACGAGCAGTACTTC
>once|15|TRBJ1-1|TRBV9|-
CASSPETGMNTEAFF
TGTGCCAGCAGTCCAGAAACAGGTATGAACACTGAAGCTTTCTTT
>-|13|TRBJ1-1|TRBV6-6|TRBD1
CASSYKGATEAFF
TGTGCCAGCAGTTATAAGGGGGCCACTGAAGCTTTCTTT
>-|18|TRBJ2-1|TRBV11-2|-
CASSIWAGQSRTYNEQFF
TGTGCCAGCAGCATATGGGCCGGACAGTCCCGTACCTACAATGAGCAGTTCTTC
>-|16|TRBJ2-4|TRBV6-1|-
CASSEWAVEAKNIQYF
TGTGCCAGCAGTGAATGGGCAGTTGAAGCCAAAAACATTCAGTACTTC
>-|15|TRBJ2-2|TRBV18|-
CASSPVPTNTGELFF
TGTGCCAGCTCACCAGTACCTACGAACACCGGGGAGCTGTTTTTT
>once|17|TRBJ2-5|TRBV12-5|TRBD2
CASGLSAFGGGRETQYF
TGTGCTAGTGGTTTGTCGGCTTTCGGGGGGGGCCGCGAGACCCAGTACTTC
>-|13|TRBJ1-4|TRBV30|-
CAWSAGGNEKLFF
TGTGCCTGGAGTGCGGGGGGAAATGAAAAACTGTTTTTT
>-|17|TRBJ1-1|TRBV2|TRBD1
CARPFMGQGQGNTEAFF
TGTGCCAGACCGTTCATGGGACAGGGTCAGGGGAACACTGAAGCTTTCTTT
>-|15|TRBJ2-7|TRBV5-1|-
CASSLSQRLGYEQYF
TGCGCCAGCAGCTTGTCCCAAAGACTAGGCTACGAGCAGTACTTC
>-|14|TRBJ1-5|TRBV19|TRBD1
CASTWTGSTQPQHF
TGTGCCAGTACATGGACAGGGAGTACTCAGCCCCAGCATTTT
>-|16|TRBJ2-3|TRBV4-2|TRBD2
CASSLASGGASDTQYF
TGTGCCAGCAGCCTTGCTAGCGGGGGGGCGTCTGATACGCAGTATTTT